This record looks at one T cell receptor (beta chain) sequence and its context. The source of the sample is a study of blood T cell repertoires in COVID-19. Study information: T cells, B-cell-depleted T cells, or PBMCs provided the cDNA or gDNA that served as material.

Allocation to cohorts depended on clinical history reported by the participants. In the original processing: Estimation of nucleated cell counts was performed using reference gene primer amplification. Clones were sequenced by immunoSEQ multiplex PCR, and TCRdb holds only the in-frame ones, with some missing. V and J calls and clone size are copied from that table; D and trimming were computed from the DNA. Of under 300,000 clones listed, roughly 91% are singletons. The CDR3 is 20 amino acids. Germline trimming cut 0 bases from V and 4 bases from J; bases unmatched to any gene: 16. CDR1 LGHNA and CDR2 YNFKEQ come from the germline V gene.

The chain uses TRBV4-2 and TRBJ2-1; 9 nucleotides match TRBD2. Sequenced input: PBMCs or T cells enriched from blood (not recorded which). This clonotype originated in a woman in her thirties or forties with acute COVID-19. DNA for the CDR3: TGTGCCAGCAGCCAAGAAGGTTACGGGGTTGCGGGGGGGCTTTACAATGAGCAGTTCTTC. This codes for CASSQEGYGVAGGLYNEQFF.